Below, one T cell receptor (beta chain) is given with its context. Method: immunoSEQ multiplex PCR; TCRdb's copy keeps in-frame clones and lacks some. The sample lists around 100,000 clones, approximately 86% occurring once. This entry comes from a study of T cell responses to AZD1222 COVID-19 vaccine. Sequencing was performed on peripheral blood, taken on day 0 of AZD1222 vaccination. The receptor comes from an adult in good health.

The CDR3 DNA follows: TGTGCCAGCAGTGAAGGACAGGGTTATCAGCCCCAGCATTTT. It is translated as CASSEGQGYQPQHF. The V and J genes are TRBV2 and TRBJ1-5, with TRBD1 matching 7 bases. Germline V gene sequence: CDR1 SNHLY, CDR2 FYNNEI. The CDR3 is 14 amino acids. J lost 5 bases, V lost 1 base, and 2 bases had no gene match.